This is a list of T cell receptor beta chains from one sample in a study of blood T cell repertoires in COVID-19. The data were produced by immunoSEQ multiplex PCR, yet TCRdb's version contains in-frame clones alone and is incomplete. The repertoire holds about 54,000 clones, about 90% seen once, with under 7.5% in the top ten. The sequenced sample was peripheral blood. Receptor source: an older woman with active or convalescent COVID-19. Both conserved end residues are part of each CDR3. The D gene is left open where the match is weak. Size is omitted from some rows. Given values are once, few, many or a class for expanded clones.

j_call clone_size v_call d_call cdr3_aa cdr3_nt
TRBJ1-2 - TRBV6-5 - CASSPRYYGYTF TGTGCCAGCAGCCCCCGTTACTATGGCTACACCTTC
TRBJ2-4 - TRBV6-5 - CASRFSSSVNIQYF TGTGCCAGCAGGTTCTCATCATCGGTAAACATTCAGTACTTC
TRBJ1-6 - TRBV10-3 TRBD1 CAIRDRSDSPLHF TGTGCCATCCGGGACAGGTCGGATTCACCCCTCCACTTT
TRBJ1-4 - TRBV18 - CASSPVEGNNEKLFF TGTGCCAGCTCACCAGTAGAGGGAAACAATGAAAAACTGTTTTTT
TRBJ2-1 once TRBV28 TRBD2 CASSVSRGLAGGSEQFF TGTGCCAGCAGCGTCTCCCGCGGACTAGCGGGAGGGAGTGAGCAGTTCTTC
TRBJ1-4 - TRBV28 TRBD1 CASSPPGTEDEKLFF TGTGCCAGCAGTCCCCCTGGGACAGAGGACGAAAAACTGTTTTTT
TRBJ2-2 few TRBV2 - CASTASVKNTGELFF TGTGCCAGCACGGCTAGCGTGAAGAACACCGGGGAGCTGTTTTTT
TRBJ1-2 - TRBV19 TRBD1 CASSIDQGQHGYTF TGTGCCAGTAGTATAGACCAGGGACAGCATGGCTACACCTTC
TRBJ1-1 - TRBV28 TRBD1 CASSPNGQGRGRTEAFF TGTGCCAGCAGCCCCAACGGACAGGGCAGAGGGAGGACTGAAGCTTTCTTT
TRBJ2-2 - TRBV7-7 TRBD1 CASSPGQGRTGELFF TGTGCCAGCAGCCCGGGACAGGGAAGAACCGGGGAGCTGTTTTTT